These 14 T cell receptor beta chains share one sample of origin, sequenced in a study of T cell changes during pregnancy in multiple sclerosis. The table came from immunoSEQ multiplex PCR; TCRdb's copy has only in-frame clones and leaves some out. The sample includes more than 25,000 clones, about nine tenths seen only once; the top ten take around 10%. The sequencing here drew on CD8+ T cells from peripheral blood mononuclear cells, taken in the third trimester of pregnancy. The source is a female donor with multiple sclerosis, enrolled in a pregnancy study.

The chain carries TRBV27 and TRBJ2-1; 9 nucleotides align to TRBD2. CDR3 length: 14 residues. In germline, CDR1 is MNHEY, CDR2 SMNVEV (reference sequence). V lost 4 bases to trimming and J lost 6 bases; unmatched junction nucleotides: 4. The CDR3 sequence: CASSSSGALNEQFF. The CDR3 DNA sequence: TGTGCCAGCAGTTCTAGCGGGGCGCTCAATGAGCAGTTCTTC.

The rearrangement joins TRBV21-1 to TRBJ2-4; the table assigns TRBD1, which was not confirmed against the DNA. TRBV21-1 is reported as a pseudogene. The CDR3 extends over 15 amino acids. The CDR3 nucleotides are TGTGCCAGCAGCAGCAACAGTTTAGCCAAAAACATTCAGTACTTC. Translation: CASSSNSLAKNIQYF.

The V gene is TRBV14, the J gene TRBJ2-7; the D gene is possibly TRBD1 (5 bases). Germline values: CDR1 SGHDN, CDR2 FVKESK. CDR3 size: 15 residues. Between the trimmed V and J ends, which lost 6 bases and 7 bases, there was a span of 22 bases. The CDR3: CASSPLLTPAGEQYF. As DNA, the CDR3 is TGTGCCAGCAGTCCCCTTTTGACACCCGCAGGGGAGCAGTACTTC.

This chain uses TRBV21-1 with TRBJ2-4; the D call of TRBD2 is as the table states it, not checked on the DNA. TRBV21-1 is a pseudogene segment. The length of the CDR3 is 17 residues. The CDR3 nucleotides read TGTGCCCTGCGACTAGCGCGGGTGAGATCTCCCAAAAACATTCAGTACTTC. Translating gives CALRLARVRSPKNIQYF.

This chain uses TRBV19 with TRBJ1-5; 8 bases map to TRBD1. V dropped 3 bases and J dropped 2; count of bases not matched to a gene: 9. CDR1 is LNHDA, CDR2 SQIVND, per germline (reference sequence). The CDR3 is made up of 17 amino acids. The CDR3 bases are TGTGCCAGTAGTATCGGGACAGGCGCCCTCGGCAATCAGCCCCAGCATTTT. Protein sequence: CASSIGTGALGNQPQHF.

This chain uses TRBV4-1 with TRBJ2-1; 10 nucleotides agree with TRBD2. The ends lost 1 base at V and 8 bases at J; junction bases unmatched: 11. This CDR3 contains 17 residues. Germline CDR1 and CDR2: MGHRA and YSYEKL. The CDR3 sequence is CASSQGGASGSGDEQFF. In nucleotides, the CDR3 is TGCGCCAGCAGCCAAGGGGGGGCTAGCGGGAGTGGGGATGAGCAGTTCTTC.

The chain employs TRBV27 and TRBJ2-1; 7 bases align to TRBD2. This CDR3 is 18 amino acids long. Germline values: CDR1 MNHEY, CDR2 SMNVEV (reference sequence). Germline trimming cut 4 bases from V and 4 bases from J; bases unmatched to any gene: 16. Here the CDR3 reads CASSSRLMTSRAYNEQFF. The CDR3 DNA reads TGTGCCAGCAGTTCCAGACTGATGACTAGCCGGGCGTACAATGAGCAGTTCTTC.

In this sample, this clone turned up many times. This sequence joins TRBV6-5 and TRBJ2-3; 12 bases fit TRBD2. J lost 5 bases, V lost 4 bases, and 4 bases had no gene match. Per the germline V gene, CDR1 is MNHEY and CDR2 is SVGAGI. This CDR3 contains 15 residues. CDR3 coding DNA: TGTGCCAGCAGTTGGACTAGCGGGACGGTAGATACGCAGTATTTT. It is translated as CASSWTSGTVDTQYF.

The chain carries TRBV15 and TRBJ1-5, with 10 bases fitting TRBD1. Germline V lookup: CDR1 LNHNV, CDR2 YYDKDF (reference sequence). The CDR3 runs to 19 residues. After removal of 0 bases from V and 2 bases from J, the junction contained 10 bases not matched to a gene. The CDR3 sequence: CATSRDRGTGDVGNQPQHF. Written as DNA, the CDR3 is TGTGCCACCAGCAGAGATCGCGGGACAGGGGATGTTGGCAATCAGCCCCAGCATTTT.

V usage is TRBV9 and J usage is TRBJ2-3; 10 positions agree with TRBD2. V was pared by 3 bases and J by 1 base, with 2 bases of the junction left unmatched. Germline V lookup: CDR1 SGDLS, CDR2 YYNGEE. The CDR3 covers 15 residues. CDR3 coding DNA: TGTGCCAGCAGCGCCGGGACTAGCGGCACAGATACGCAGTATTTT. Amino acid sequence: CASSAGTSGTDTQYF.

This clone was detected once. The gene calls are TRBV9 and TRBJ2-1, with TRBD2 matching over 7 bases. Germline V gene data show CDR1 as SGDLS and CDR2 as YYNGEE. The V and J ends lost 7 bases and 7 bases, in that order; junction bases with no gene match: 11. The CDR3 contains 14 residues. CDR3 sequence (DNA): TGTGCCAGCGGCCCCGTCACTAGCGCTAATGAGCAGTTCTTC. This translates into CASGPVTSANEQFF.

This clone was seen a few times. The CDR3 loop is CSVRTSGIYEQYF. Written as DNA, the CDR3 is TGCAGCGTTAGGACTAGCGGGATATACGAGCAGTACTTC. This chain uses TRBV29-1 with TRBJ2-7; 12 bases map to TRBD2. With V trimmed by 5 bases and J by 4 bases, 3 bases remained unmatched. The CDR3 loop spans 13 amino acids. CDR1 is SQVTM and CDR2 is ANQGSEA in the germline V gene.

The CDR3 DNA is TGTGCCAGCAGCGCCTCTAGCGGGAAGAACACCGGGGAGCTGTTTTTT. This gives the protein CASSASSGKNTGELFF. V usage is TRBV9 and J usage is TRBJ2-2; 9 nucleotides align to TRBD2. V was pared by 3 bases and J by 1 base, with 4 bases of the junction left unmatched. Per germline, CDR1 SGDLS and CDR2 YYNGEE. CDR3 length: 16 residues.

V is TRBV15 and J is TRBJ2-1; tentative D call: TRBD1 (5 bases). The CDR3 contains 13 residues. Trimming took off 4 bases at V and 5 bases at J, with 9 bases between the two ends. The germline gives CDR1 LNHNV, CDR2 YYDKDF (reference sequence). In nucleotides, the CDR3 is TGTGCCACCAGCACCAACAGGCACAATGAGCAGTTCTTC. Its translation: CATSTNRHNEQFF.